The clone carrying this TCR beta chain was observed many times. Its antigen is not known. In Maryland, USA, blood bank volunteers were the healthy controls. Unsorted libraries were generated from 2 million PBMCs held at -80 degrees C. The authors made cDNA by 5'RACE with 10-nucleotide random UMIs. MiXCR was run by TCRdb on the 5' RACE reads, yielding one entry per CDR3 protein. Here the sample spans around 14,000 distinct CDR3 sequences, 8% to 13% being singletons. This entry comes from a study of neurological immune-mediated disorders. Findings and caveats of the study: No sharing of CDR3 amino acid sequences was observed among expanded clones across subjects, suggesting private repertoires in all groups.

CDR1 and CDR2 (germline): MDHEN, SYDVKM. Trimming left V 6 bases short and J 1 base short, with 16 bases between. CDR3 length equals 15 residues. The chain is built from TRBV28 and TRBJ2-7; D is undetermined. This TCR came from a woman in her forties in good health. Sequenced input: PBMCs. Written as DNA, the CDR3 is TGTGCCAGCAGCTCCCCCCGGAACCCATCCTACGAGCAGTACTTC. It codes for CASSSPRNPSYEQYF.